This TCR beta chain was sequenced for a study of cytomegalovirus exposure and HLA in healthy donors. Overall study context: It was reported in a later analysis that the same platform had been used for the roughly 130 validation repertoires as for the approximately 730 first-cohort repertoires. Findings and limits, study-wide: TCR beta chains numbering 164 were designated cytomegalovirus-associated. Usually a TCR sequence was rare, but some public TCRs were found in many donors.

The CDR3 sequence is 16 residues long. CDR1 and CDR2 (germline): MNHEY, SMNVEV (reference sequence). The V end was cut by 4 bases, the J end by 4 bases, with 20 bases between. The protocol was immunoSEQ multiplex PCR, while the TCRdb copy is restricted to in-frame clones and leaves out a portion. The data contain hundreds of thousands of clones, around 87% of them singletons. Of note for this clone: Its specificity is not known.

The TCR originated in a woman in her late teens or twenties in good health and CMV-seronegative. The rearrangement uses TRBV27 and TRBJ2-7; TRBD1 might be the D (6 bases). The specimen sequenced was PBMCs. In nucleotides, the CDR3 is TGTGCCAGCAGTTGGGGACCATCAATACAGGGTTACGAGCAGTACTTC. Amino acid sequence: CASSWGPSIQGYEQYF.